Presented here are 30 T cell receptor beta chains from one specimen sequenced in a study of Graves' ophthalmopathy and Graves' hyperthyroidism. Beta-chain TCR CDR3 regions were amplified from RNA transcripts. HTBI primers were employed in first-round RT-PCR, then a second-round multiplex PCR followed. From the multiplex PCR reads, TCRdb called clonotypes with MiXCR, one entry per CDR3 protein. Found here are over a million distinct CDR3 sequences, about two fifths of them singletons; the top ten hold 11%. Sequenced: peripheral blood or thyroid tissue (not recorded which). These receptors all come from an adult man with Graves' hyperthyroidism.

The gene calls are TRBV7-6 and TRBJ1-1; unclear D gene. The CDR3 covers 15 residues. V lost 5 bases and J lost 6, with 19 bases in between. Per the germline V gene, CDR1 is SGHVS and CDR2 is FNYEAQ. The DNA for the CDR3 is TGTGCCAGCAGCCCAGCCTCGGTCCCAGCCGCTGAAGCTTTCTTT. It encodes CASSPASVPAAEAFF.

This chain connects TRBV7-2 to TRBJ2-7; D is undetermined. The CDR3 spans 14 residues. Germline V lookup: CDR1 SGHTA, CDR2 FQGNSA. V was clipped by 1 base and J by 2 bases, with 9 bases between them. CDR3 sequence (DNA): TGTGCCAGCAGCTTAGTGGGCAAGGCCTACGAGCAGTACTTC. Translated: CASSLVGKAYEQYF.

This clonotype was seen only once. Being one base from a much bigger clone, this may be a read error. The chain recombines TRBV14 with TRBJ2-5; the match to TRBD2 covers 9 bases. Matching the DNA end better, TRBJ2-1 makes the J call doubtful. CDR3 length: 17 amino acids. Per the germline V gene, CDR1 is SGHDN and CDR2 is FVKESK. DNA of the CDR3: TGTGCCAGCAGCCAAGGTCTAGCGGGATCTGGGCAAGAGACCCAGTTCTTC. Translation: CASSQGLAGSGQETQFF.

This clonotype was seen a handful of times. DNA for the CDR3: TGTGCCAGCAGTTCCGGGACAGGAAAACAAGAGACCCAGTACTTC. Translating gives CASSSGTGKQETQYF. The V and J genes are TRBV3-1 and TRBJ2-5; 8 bases are shared with TRBD1. There are 15 residues in the CDR3. CDR1 LGHDT and CDR2 YNNKEL come from the germline V gene (reference sequence). With V trimmed by 6 bases and J by 2 bases, 8 bases remained unmatched.

The genes are TRBV7-2 and TRBJ2-7; D possibly corresponds to TRBD2 (6 bases). The better agreement between TRBJ2-4 and the DNA end casts doubt on the J call. This CDR3 region has 15 residues. Germline CDR1 reads SGHTA; CDR2 reads FQGNSA. The CDR3 protein is CASRGSGLAKNIQYF. CDR3 DNA sequence: TGTGCCAGCAGGGGAAGCGGGCTAGCCAAAAACATTCAGTACTTC.

The rearrangement uses TRBV10-3 and TRBJ1-1; D gene unclear. The length of the CDR3 is 13 residues. Trimming cost V 10 bases and J 4 bases, with 16 bases left between them. Germline CDR1 reads ENHRY; CDR2 reads SYGVKD. CDR3 DNA: TGTGCCAGCAGCTCCACCGACCGCACTGAAGCTTTCTTT. It translates to CASSSTDRTEAFF.

This clonotype appeared a single time. This rearrangement joins TRBV10-2 to TRBJ1-2; 7 bases are shared with TRBD1. The J segment lost 5 bases and the V segment lost 3 bases, leaving 6 bases of the junction unmatched. The CDR3 loop spans 14 amino acids. Germline lookup yields CDR1 WSHSY and CDR2 SAAADI. This chain's CDR3 is CASSEGQEEYGYTF. CDR3 sequence (DNA): TGCGCCAGCAGTGAAGGACAGGAAGAATATGGCTACACCTTC.

The rearrangement links TRBV29-1 to TRBJ2-7, with 7 bases that match TRBD1. CDR1 is SQVTM, CDR2 ANQGSEA, per germline. The CDR3 runs to 19 residues. V was pared by 8 bases and J by 0 bases, with 25 bases of the junction left unmatched. The DNA of the CDR3 is TGCAGCACGACCCGGGGTGAAAAACTCCGGGACAGAAGCTCCTACGAGCAGTACTTC. The encoded protein is CSTTRGEKLRDRSSYEQYF.

The sample holds a few counts of this clonotype. The chain couples TRBV12-3 or TRBV12-4 to TRBJ1-1; TRBD1 might be the D (6 bases). V was pared by 8 bases and J by 1 base, with 17 bases between. The CDR3 spans 15 residues. The CDR3 is CASLKGGVGNTEAFF. CDR3 bases: TGTGCCAGCCTCAAAGGGGGGGTGGGGAACACTGAAGCTTTCTTT.

The chain links TRBV7-2 to TRBJ2-5; 8 bases map to TRBD1. The CDR3 runs to 13 residues. After removal of 5 bases from V and 5 bases from J, the junction contained 4 bases not matched to a gene. Germline assignment: CDR1 SGHTA and CDR2 FQGNSA. The chain's CDR3 is CASSRDRSETQYF. The CDR3 coding sequence is TGTGCCAGCAGCCGGGACAGGAGTGAGACCCAGTACTTC. The entire variable domain, with the rest obtained from reference TRBV7-2 and TRBJ2-5, is as follows: GAGVSQSPSNKVTEKGKDVELRCDPISGHTALYWYRQSLGQGLEFLIYFQGNSAPDKSGLPSDRFSAERTGGSVSTLTIQRTQQEDSAVYLCASSRDRSETQYFGPGTRLLVL.

This clonotype was recorded many times. The V call is TRBV25-1, the J call TRBJ2-5; TRBD2 agrees at 12 bases. With 8 bases clipped from V and 5 bases from J, the junction kept 6 bases outside the gene matches. CDR3 size: 14 residues. Germline CDR1 and CDR2: MGHDK and SYGVNS. This CDR3 is CASSTSGSSETQYF. CDR3 DNA: TGTGCCAGCTCGACTAGCGGGAGTTCGGAGACCCAGTACTTC.

The rearrangement links TRBV29-1 to TRBJ2-7; TRBD1 is a possible D gene (5 bases). Trimming cost V 8 bases and J 3 bases, with 14 bases left between them. CDR1 is SQVTM, CDR2 ANQGSEA, per germline. The CDR3 length is 12 residues. CDR3 in amino acids: CSLPGQGYEQYF. The CDR3 region has the DNA TGCAGCTTGCCGGGTCAGGGCTACGAGCAGTACTTC.

This clonotype came up many times. The J gene is TRBJ2-7, the V gene TRBV7-2; D might be TRBD1 or TRBD2, each matching 6 bases. From germline, CDR1 is SGHTA and CDR2 FQGNSA. The CDR3 is made up of 14 amino acids. Trimming removed 5 bases from V and 7 bases from J, with 18 bases in between. As DNA, the CDR3 is TGTGCCAGCAGCGGGGTCGATTGGAGGGGGGAGCAGTACTTC. Amino acid sequence: CASSGVDWRGEQYF.

This clonotype was seen a handful of times. This chain joins TRBV13 and TRBJ2-7; the match to TRBD1 covers 9 bases. Trimming at V came to 1 base and at J to 6 bases, leaving 7 bases not matched to a gene. The CDR3 has 15 residues. Germline loops: CDR1 PRHDT, CDR2 FYEKMQ (reference sequence). In nucleotides, the CDR3 is TGTGCCAGCAGCTTAGATGGACAGGGGTTCCGCGAGCAGTACTTC. This codes for CASSLDGQGFREQYF. Drawing the rest from reference TRBV13 and TRBJ2-7, the complete variable domain is AAGVIQSPRHLIKEKRETATLKCYPIPRHDTVYWYQQGPGQDPQFLISFYEKMQSDKGSIPDRFSAQQFSDYHSELNMSSLELGDSALYFCASSLDGQGFREQYFGPGTRLTVT.

V is TRBV9 and J is TRBJ2-7; D not resolved. The germline V gene has CDR1 SGDLS and CDR2 YYNGEE. The CDR3 extends over 14 amino acids. The V end lost 0 bases, the J end lost 2 bases, and 9 bases lay between the germline ends. The CDR3 bases are TGTGCCAGCAGCGTAGACGGTGGTACCTACGAGCAGTACTTC. Amino acids: CASSVDGGTYEQYF.

As regards this clonotype: This sequence may be a read error, since a much larger clone differs from it by one base. Without the conserved terminal phenylalanine or tryptophan, this CDR3 likely stems from a read error. The rearrangement uses TRBV20-1 and TRBJ1-2; perhaps TRBD1 as D (5 bases). V was trimmed by 3 bases and J by 4 bases, leaving 12 bases between them. Germline CDR1 is DFQATT and CDR2 is SNEGSKA (reference sequence). The CDR3 loop spans 13 amino acids. DNA of the CDR3: TGCAGTGCTAGGAGCGACAGCCTCTATGGCTACACCCTC. Translation: CSARSDSLYGYTL.

This clonotype was seen a few times. The chain has TRBV20-1 and TRBJ2-7; 10 bases fit TRBD2. There are 16 residues in the CDR3. CDR1 and CDR2 from the germline V gene are DFQATT and SNEGSKA (reference sequence). The V and J ends lost 6 bases and 3 bases, in that order; junction bases with no gene match: 14. The CDR3 here is CSAAHLAGVRFYEQYF. The CDR3 DNA is TGCAGTGCCGCACATCTAGCGGGAGTAAGGTTCTACGAGCAGTACTTC.

This clonotype came up a few times. The CDR3 protein is CSAREAEGRFFYEQYF. In DNA form, the CDR3 reads TGCAGTGCTAGAGAGGCAGAGGGGAGATTTTTCTACGAGCAGTACTTC. The chain combines TRBV20-1 with TRBJ2-7, with D perhaps TRBD1 or TRBD2 (5 bases each). The CDR3 is 16 residues long. Germline-derived CDR1 and CDR2 are DFQATT and SNEGSKA (reference sequence). Trimming shortened V by 0 bases and J by 3 bases, and 18 bases separated the two germline ends.

This clonotype was counted at least ten times. The rearrangement joins TRBV9 to TRBJ1-2; TRBD1 matches at 10 bases. Germline lookup yields CDR1 SGDLS and CDR2 YYNGEE. The trim removed 0 bases at V and 6 bases at J, leaving 5 bases unmatched. The length of the CDR3 is 15 residues. Written as DNA, the CDR3 is TGTGCCAGCAGCGTAGCTACAGGGACAGGGGATGGCTACACCTTC. Residues: CASSVATGTGDGYTF.

This chain joins TRBV7-8 and TRBJ2-3; D is perhaps TRBD1 (6 bases). The germline V gene encodes CDR1 SGHVS and CDR2 FQNEAQ. Trimming took 5 bases from V and 6 from J, leaving 15 bases between them. The CDR3 is made up of 14 amino acids. The CDR3 DNA sequence: TGTGCCAGCAGCCAGATGCAGGGGTTGGATACGCAGTATTTT. Protein sequence: CASSQMQGLDTQYF.

Remarks on this clonotype: The junction departs from the called germline gene at one end, perhaps through a read error. The chain carries TRBV7-9 and TRBJ2-5; TRBD2 matches 12 bases. CDR1 and CDR2 from the germline V gene are SEHNR and FQNEAQ (reference sequence). This CDR3 contains 16 residues. CDR3 residues: CASSRLAGVGQETQYF. CDR3 bases: TGCGCCAGCAGCCGACTAGCGGGAGTTGGGCAAGAGACCCAGTACTTC.

This clonotype occurred a few times. The V call is TRBV7-2, the J call TRBJ2-7; a possible D gene is TRBD1 (6 bases). Trimming took 0 bases from V and 2 from J, leaving 11 bases between them. The CDR3 contains 15 residues. The germline gives CDR1 SGHTA, CDR2 FQGNSA. The CDR3 DNA follows: TGTGCCAGCAGCTTAGCGTGGGGGCGGGCCTACGAGCAGTACTTC. This gives the protein CASSLAWGRAYEQYF.

V and J are TRBV7-8 and TRBJ2-7, with 9 bases identical to TRBD2. V shed 5 bases, J shed 1 base, and the junction held 9 bases outside the gene matches. The CDR3 loop spans 16 amino acids. CDR1 and CDR2 (germline): SGHVS, FQNEAQ. The CDR3 sequence is CASSQNPGLASYEQYF. CDR3 nucleotide sequence: TGTGCCAGCAGCCAAAACCCGGGACTAGCTTCCTACGAGCAGTACTTC.

This clonotype was detected many times. V is TRBV20-1 and J is TRBJ2-2; 9 bases line up with TRBD2. V trimming: 6 bases; J trimming: 4 bases; junction bases outside the gene matches: 9. This CDR3 has 15 amino acids. The germline gives CDR1 DFQATT, CDR2 SNEGSKA (reference sequence). CDR3 loop: CSAPSGTAPTGELFF. In nucleotides, the CDR3 is TGCAGTGCACCTAGCGGGACCGCGCCCACCGGGGAGCTGTTTTTT.

With regard to this clonotype: This could be a read error, since a much larger clone is one nucleotide away. The chain has TRBV6-5 and TRBJ2-7; 7 nucleotides align to TRBD1. This CDR3 is 15 amino acids long. V shed 7 bases and J 3 bases; nucleotides not matched to a gene: 12. Germline CDR1 reads MNHEY; CDR2 reads SVGAGI. The CDR3 region is CASTSTGTVGYEQYF. CDR3 bases: TGTGCCAGCACCTCAACCGGGACAGTGGGCTACGAGCAGTACTTC.

This clonotype was counted many times. The V gene is TRBV9, the J gene TRBJ2-2; 11 nucleotides agree with TRBD2. This CDR3 region has 16 residues. The germline V gene encodes CDR1 SGDLS and CDR2 YYNGEE. V was pared by 1 base and J by 10 bases, with 9 bases of the junction left unmatched. This chain's CDR3 is CASSVFGSGGAEELFF. CDR3 DNA: TGTGCCAGCAGCGTATTTGGTAGCGGGGGGGCCGAGGAGCTGTTTTTT.

This clonotype was observed many times. The chain has TRBV5-1 and TRBJ2-7; D remains ambiguous. This CDR3 spans 15 amino acids. CDR1 is SGHRS and CDR2 is YFSETQ in the germline V gene. V was trimmed by 0 bases and J by 3 bases, leaving 13 bases between them. The CDR3 nucleotides are TGCGCCAGCAGCTTGGAAGTCTGGGCAGACTACGAGCAGTACTTC. This codes for CASSLEVWADYEQYF.

The chain has TRBV5-1 and TRBJ2-6, with D unresolved. This CDR3 is 18 amino acids long. The V end was cut by 1 base, the J end by 0 bases, with 14 bases between. Germline V gene data show CDR1 as SGHRS and CDR2 as YFSETQ. The CDR3 sequence: CASSLNMGSSSGANVLTF. The CDR3 DNA follows: TGCGCCAGCAGCTTGAATATGGGCAGCAGCTCTGGGGCCAACGTCCTGACTTTC. The full variable domain, rest sourced from reference TRBV5-1 and TRBJ2-6, is KAGVTQTPRYLIKTRGQQVTLSCSPISGHRSVSWYQQTPGQGLQFLFEYFSETQRNKGNFPGRFSGRQFSNSRSEMNVSTLELGDSALYLCASSLNMGSSSGANVLTFGAGSRLTVL.

V and J are TRBV24-1 and TRBJ2-2, with D tentatively TRBD2 (6 bases). The CDR3 covers 14 residues. V lost 11 bases to trimming and J lost 3 bases, with 15 bases between them. From germline, CDR1 is KGHDR and CDR2 SFDVKD. The CDR3 loop is CASSQGLDTGELFF. As DNA, the CDR3 is TGTGCCAGCAGCCAGGGACTCGACACCGGGGAGCTGTTTTTT.

This clonotype was counted at least ten times. The chain joins TRBV7-2 to TRBJ2-5, with D possibly being TRBD1 (6 bases). V lost 0 bases to trimming and J lost 5 bases, with 13 bases between them. The germline V gene encodes CDR1 SGHTA and CDR2 FQGNSA. The CDR3 length is 15 residues. The CDR3 protein is CASSLAVQGWETQYF. CDR3 nucleotide sequence: TGTGCCAGCAGCTTAGCGGTACAGGGTTGGGAGACCCAGTACTTC.